This T cell receptor beta chain was documented in a study of shared clonotypes between healthy human individuals. Measured with immunoSEQ multiplex PCR; TCRdb has only the in-frame clones, and not every one. The top ten hold roughly 0.13% of the sample, which has 2,100,000 or so clones, under 97% seen once. Losses at the gene ends were 11 bases for V and 10 bases for J; bases not matched to a gene: 8. The CDR3 covers 12 residues. CDR1 is LNHDA and CDR2 is SQIVND in the germline V gene (reference sequence). This clone was counted only a few times. The sample consisted of naive CD4+ T cells sorted from blood. Described subset: CD45RA+ positively selected. The source of this sequence is a man aged 18 to 30 in good health. V is TRBV19 and J is TRBJ1-6, with 7 bases aligning to TRBD1. DNA for the CDR3: TGTGCCGACTTCCGAGGGGGCTCACCCCTCCACTTT. Its translation: CADFRGGSPLHF.